This T cell receptor (beta chain) was recorded in a study of shared clonotypes between healthy human individuals. The table came from immunoSEQ multiplex PCR; TCRdb's copy has only in-frame clones and leaves some out. The table shows millions of clones, with approximately 95% occurring only once. V was trimmed by 2 bases and J by 0 bases, leaving 7 bases between them. This CDR3 comprises 15 residues. Germline V lookup: CDR1 SEHNR, CDR2 FQNEAQ (reference sequence). Positive CCR7 selection of CD45RO-negative cells yielded the naive CD8 cells, and terminally differentiated effector memory CD45RA+ cells were excluded.

The chain joins TRBV7-9 to TRBJ1-4; D is unresolved. This TCR derives from a man aged 18 to 30 in good health. The sequenced sample consisted of naive CD8+ T cells sorted from blood. CDR3 nucleotide sequence: TGTGCCAGCAGCTTAAGGGCGTCAACTAATGAAAAACTGTTTTTT. Translating gives CASSLRASTNEKLFF.